Reported below is one T cell receptor (beta chain). The antigen it binds to is not known. Base-call qualities are not available, and no considerably larger clone is one nucleotide away. Other DNA sequences in the same sample also yield this CDR3. The sample originates from a study of blood T cell repertoires in COVID-19 (dated by TCRdb to 2019 to 2021). Broadly, across the study: Samples from collaborators originated in the United States, Italy and Spain and spanned both the acute and convalescent phases of COVID-19. The material from the prospective study consisted of cDNA or gDNA derived from T cells, B-cell-depleted T cells, or PBMCs. Subjects who had been exposed to COVID-19, were actively infected with it, or had recovered from it provided the deeply sampled blood TCRbeta repertoires that made up the dataset. The repertoires were released in a freely available public database intended as a resource for research on the immune response to SARS-CoV-2. Samples were obtained from the ongoing ImmuneRACE study (first 160 participants) and from over 1,000 subjects provided by 6 global collaborators. A de-identified subject ID, COVID-19 status, age in years and sex were almost always included in the sample metadata. Where HLA class I and class II types were available, the types were taken from metadata supplied by the sample provider, not from assay-based typing.

What the study reported, not specific to this receptor: The amount of clinical and demographic metadata varied by source and participant and was provided uncurated.

TCRbeta CDR3 regions were amplified from genomic DNA by means of the immunoSEQ Assay, a bias-controlled multiplex PCR. Per the original workflow: Nucleated cell counts per sample were estimated from amplification of reference gene primers within the assay. Sequence reads were collapsed and filtered to measure the absolute abundance of every unique TCRbeta CDR3 rearrangement. For each sample, productive Simpson clonality was calculated as the square root of Simpson's diversity index over productive rearrangements. TCRdb obtained this table from immuneACCESS and retained in-frame rearrangements with V and J assigned. These tables miss some clones; where compared with another copy, unresolved V genes account for less than half of the shortfall, and the remainder is unexplained. V and J calls plus clone size are reproduced from that table; the DNA served to infer D and trimming. A total of approximately 240,000 clones appear in this sample, roughly 80% of them only once. Together, the top ten hold approximately 4.9% of the sample.

Collaborating institutions collected whole blood in K2EDTA tubes following their own protocols. Collaborator samples were shipped for TCRbeta analysis as frozen whole blood, isolated PBMCs, or DNA extracted from either sample type. This receptor was obtained from a woman of 80 years or more with active or convalescent COVID-19. The sample comprised peripheral blood.

The nucleotides read TGCGCCAGCAGCTTACAGGGAGCCACTGAAGCTTTCTTT. Its product reads: CASSLQGATEAFF. The rearranged chain carries TRBV5-1 and TRBJ1-1; the D gene is perhaps TRBD1, on 6 matching bases. V was cut back by 2 bases and J by 4 bases, leaving a gap of 9 bases between them. Counted from cysteine to phenylalanine, this CDR3 has 13 amino acids. The sequence is cut down to CDR3 DNA, 39 bases in frame from base 1. Reading the germline V gene gives CDR1 SGHRS and CDR2 YFSETQ.